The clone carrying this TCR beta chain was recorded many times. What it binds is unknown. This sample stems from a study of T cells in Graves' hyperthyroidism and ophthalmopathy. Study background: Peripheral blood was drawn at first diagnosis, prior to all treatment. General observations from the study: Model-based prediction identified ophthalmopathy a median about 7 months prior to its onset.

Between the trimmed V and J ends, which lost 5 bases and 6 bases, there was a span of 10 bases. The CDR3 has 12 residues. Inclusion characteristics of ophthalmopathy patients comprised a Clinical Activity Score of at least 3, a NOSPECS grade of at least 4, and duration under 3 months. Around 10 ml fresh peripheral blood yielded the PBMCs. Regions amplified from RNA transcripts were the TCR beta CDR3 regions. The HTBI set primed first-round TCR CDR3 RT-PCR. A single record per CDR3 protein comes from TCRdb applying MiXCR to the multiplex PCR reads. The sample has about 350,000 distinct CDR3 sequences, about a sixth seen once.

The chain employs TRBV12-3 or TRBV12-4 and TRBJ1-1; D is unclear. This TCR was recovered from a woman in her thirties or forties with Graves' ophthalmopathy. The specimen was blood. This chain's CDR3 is CASSQVSPEAFF. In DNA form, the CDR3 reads TGTGCCAGCAGTCAGGTTTCGCCTGAAGCTTTCTTT.